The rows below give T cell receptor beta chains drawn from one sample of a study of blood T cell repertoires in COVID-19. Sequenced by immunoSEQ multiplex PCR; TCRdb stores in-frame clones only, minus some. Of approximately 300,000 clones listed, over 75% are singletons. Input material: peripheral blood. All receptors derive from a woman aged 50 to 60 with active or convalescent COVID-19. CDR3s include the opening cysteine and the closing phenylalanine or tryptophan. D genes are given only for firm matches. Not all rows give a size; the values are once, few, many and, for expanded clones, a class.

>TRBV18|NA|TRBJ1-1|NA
TGTGCCAGCTCTACGGCCGTAGCGGACACTGAAGCTTTCTTT
CASSTAVADTEAFF
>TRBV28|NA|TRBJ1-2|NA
TGTGCCAGCAATCCGGGGTCCTATGGCTACACCTTC
CASNPGSYGYTF
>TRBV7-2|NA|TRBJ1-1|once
TGTGCCAGCAGCCGCGAGACTGAGGCTGAAGCTTTCTTT
CASSRETEAEAFF
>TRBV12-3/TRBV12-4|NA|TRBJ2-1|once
TGTGCCAGCAGTGGGGGGTACAATGAGCAGTTCTTC
CASSGGYNEQFF
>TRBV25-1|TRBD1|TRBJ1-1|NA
TGTGCCAGCATACAAGGGGGCAACACTGAAGCTTTCTTT
CASIQGGNTEAFF
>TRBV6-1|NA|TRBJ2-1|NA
TGTGCCAGCAGTGGCTTGGGACAATGGTCTTCCAATGAGCAGTTCTTC
CASSGLGQWSSNEQFF
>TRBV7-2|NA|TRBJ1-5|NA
TGTGCCAGCAGCTTGTCCCATAGCAATCAGCCCCAGCATTTT
CASSLSHSNQPQHF
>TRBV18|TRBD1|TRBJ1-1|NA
TGTGCCAGCTCACCACTCCTCCTTCGGGACAGGGTCTTGAACACTGAAGCTTTCTTT
CASSPLLLRDRVLNTEAFF
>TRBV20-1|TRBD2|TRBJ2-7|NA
TGCAGTGCTAGTTCCCGGGAGGGCCGCCACGAGCAGTACTTC
CSASSREGRHEQYF
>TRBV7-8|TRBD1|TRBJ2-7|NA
TGTGCCAGCAGCCCGGGACAGGGGGTCTTCTACGAGCAGTACTTC
CASSPGQGVFYEQYF
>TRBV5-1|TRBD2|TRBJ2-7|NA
TGCGCCAGCAGCTGGGGACTAGCGGGAAGGGTCGAGCAGTACTTC
CASSWGLAGRVEQYF
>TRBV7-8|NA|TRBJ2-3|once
TGTGCCAGCAGCTGGGAGAGCCCCCGGATACCAACAGATACGCAGTATTTT
CASSWESPRIPTDTQYF
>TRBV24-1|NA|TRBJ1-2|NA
TGTGCCACCAGTGATTTTGAACCCACGGTGGGCTACACCTTC
CATSDFEPTVGYTF
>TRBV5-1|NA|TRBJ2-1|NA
TGCGCCAGCAGCCACTCGGGACACCGCCTCAGGTTCTTC
CASSHSGHRLRFF
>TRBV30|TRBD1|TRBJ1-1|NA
TGTGCCTGGACGGGACAGTCGAACACTGAAGCTTTCTTT
CAWTGQSNTEAFF
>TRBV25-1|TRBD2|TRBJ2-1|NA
TGTGCCAGCAGTGAATGGAGCGGGAGGTCCTACAATGAGCAGTTCTTC
CASSEWSGRSYNEQFF
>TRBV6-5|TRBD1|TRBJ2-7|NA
TGTGCCAGCAGTTACTACGGACAGGGGTACGAGCAGTACTTC
CASSYYGQGYEQYF
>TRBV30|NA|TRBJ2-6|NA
TGTGCCTGGAGTGTAGGGCAGGGCCGCTCTGGGGCCAACGTCCTGACTTTC
CAWSVGQGRSGANVLTF
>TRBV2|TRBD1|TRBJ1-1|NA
TGTGCCGTACCGGGACAGGGAGGCGGAGAAGCTTTCTTT
CAVPGQGGGEAFF
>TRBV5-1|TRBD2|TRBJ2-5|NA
TGCGCCAGCAGCTCCGGGACTACCGTGACCCAGTACTTC
CASSSGTTVTQYF
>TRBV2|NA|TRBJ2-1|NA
TGTGCCAGCAGGAAGAGACAGTATTACAATGAGCAGTTCTTC
CASRKRQYYNEQFF
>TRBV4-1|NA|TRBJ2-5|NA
TGCGCCAGCAGCCAACAGGGTGGGACCCAGTACTTC
CASSQQGGTQYF
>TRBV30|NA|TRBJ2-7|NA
TGTGCCTGGAGTGTAACTCTTTACGAGCAGTACTTC
CAWSVTLYEQYF
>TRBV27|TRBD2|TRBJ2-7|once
TGTGCCAGCACCTCGGTCGGACTAGCGGGGGGTTACGAGCAGTACTTC
CASTSVGLAGGYEQYF
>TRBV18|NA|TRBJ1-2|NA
TGTGCCAGCTCACCGTCAGGGGTTGGTGGCTACACCTTC
CASSPSGVGGYTF
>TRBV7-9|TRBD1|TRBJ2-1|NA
TGTGCCAGCAGCTCTCACAGGGGGTGGAATGAGCAGTTCTTC
CASSSHRGWNEQFF
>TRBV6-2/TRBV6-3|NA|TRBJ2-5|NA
TGTGCCAGCAGTTACGGAGGAGTGTGGCCCCAAGAGACCCAGTACTTC
CASSYGGVWPQETQYF
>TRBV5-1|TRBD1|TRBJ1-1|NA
TGCGCCAGCAGCTTGGAGACAGGGGGAACTGAAGCTTTCTTT
CASSLETGGTEAFF
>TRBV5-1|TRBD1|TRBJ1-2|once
TGCGCCAGCAGCTTGGCCGGGACAGTAACTAACTATGGCTACACCTTC
CASSLAGTVTNYGYTF
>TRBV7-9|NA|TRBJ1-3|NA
TGTGCCAGCAGCCCCAGGGGTCCGACTGGAAACACCATATATTTT
CASSPRGPTGNTIYF
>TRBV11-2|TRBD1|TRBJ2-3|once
TGTGCCAGCAGCTGGGGACAGGGGGCTGGGACAGATACGCAGTATTTT
CASSWGQGAGTDTQYF
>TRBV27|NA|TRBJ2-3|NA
TGTGCCAGCAGTTTTCAGGGGCGGGATACGCAGTATTTT
CASSFQGRDTQYF
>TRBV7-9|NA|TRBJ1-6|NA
TGTGCCAGCAGCTTAGAGGGAGGGCGGAATTCACCCCTCCACTTT
CASSLEGGRNSPLHF
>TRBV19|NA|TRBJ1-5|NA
TGTGCCAGTGGGGCGTATCGCAGGGTAGGGGAACATCAGCCCCAGCATTTT
CASGAYRRVGEHQPQHF
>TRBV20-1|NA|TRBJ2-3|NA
TGCAGTGCTAGAGGGCTAGATACGCAGTATTTT
CSARGLDTQYF
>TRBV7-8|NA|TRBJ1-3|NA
TGTGCCAGCAGCACAGGGCCCGGAAACACCATATATTTT
CASSTGPGNTIYF
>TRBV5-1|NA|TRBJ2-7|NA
TGCGCCAGCAGCTTACACACCTCCTGGTATACCTACGAGCAGTACTTC
CASSLHTSWYTYEQYF
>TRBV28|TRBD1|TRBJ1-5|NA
TGTGCCAGCAGTTTATGGGGACAGGGAAATCAGCCCCAGCATTTT
CASSLWGQGNQPQHF
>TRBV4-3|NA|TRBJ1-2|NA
TGCGCCAGCAGCCAAGATTTTCAGGGCGGTTATGGCTACACCTTC
CASSQDFQGGYGYTF
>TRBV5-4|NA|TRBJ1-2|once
TGTGCCAGCAGCCCGGGGACACAAAAGGTTGGCTACACCTTC
CASSPGTQKVGYTF
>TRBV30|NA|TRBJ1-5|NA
TGTGCCTGGAGCGGGCCCGGGGGTCCTTACGGGGCCCAGCATTTT
CAWSGPGGPYGAQHF
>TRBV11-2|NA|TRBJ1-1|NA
TGTGCCAGCAGCTTCGGGGTTCTGGCTGAAGCTTTCTTT
CASSFGVLAEAFF
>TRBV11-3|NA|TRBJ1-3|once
TGTGCCAGCAGCTTAGAGTGGTATGCTGGGCAATTCCGTCCTGGAAACACCATATATTTT
CASSLEWYAGQFRPGNTIYF
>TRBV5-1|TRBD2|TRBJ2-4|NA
TGCGCCAGCAGCCTGGAGACTAGCGGAGCAGACATTCAGTACTTC
CASSLETSGADIQYF
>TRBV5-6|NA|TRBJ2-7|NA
TGTGCCAGCAGCTTGGCAGGCAACTCCTACGAGCAGTACTTC
CASSLAGNSYEQYF
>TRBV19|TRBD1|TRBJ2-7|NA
TGTGCCAGTAGTGGCGGGACAGGGACCCACGAGCAGTACTTC
CASSGGTGTHEQYF
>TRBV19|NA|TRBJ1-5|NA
TGTGCCAGTAGGGCTGGGCAGGGAAACCCGCCCCAGCATTTT
CASRAGQGNPPQHF
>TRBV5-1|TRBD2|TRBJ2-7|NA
TGCGCCAGCAGCTTGGGATCAGCGGGGGTCTACGAGCAGTACTTC
CASSLGSAGVYEQYF
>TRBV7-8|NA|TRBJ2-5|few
TGTGCCAGCAGCCGAGGACAACACCAAGAGACCCAGTACTTC
CASSRGQHQETQYF
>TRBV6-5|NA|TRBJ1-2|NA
TGTGCCAGCAGTTACTCGTACGGGGGTGGCTACACCTTC
CASSYSYGGGYTF